Listed below are T cell receptor beta chains from one sample, sequenced in a study of blood T cell repertoires in COVID-19. Sequencing used immunoSEQ multiplex PCR; TCRdb keeps in-frame clones, though not all of them. The data contain fewer than 350,000 clones, 65% to 90% of them singletons. The sequencing input was peripheral blood. All receptors derive from a human donor in a cohort sampled during active COVID-19. Both conserved end residues are part of each CDR3. The D gene is left open where the match is weak. Clone size is shown for a subset of rows, as once, few, many or a class of expanded clone.

D gene | CDR3 length | J gene | clone size | V gene | CDR3 DNA | CDR3 protein
NA | 11 | TRBJ2-7 | many | TRBV10-1 | TGCGCCAGCAGTGAGGGGAGGGAGCAGTACTTC | CASSEGREQYF
NA | 13 | TRBJ2-1 | NA | TRBV30 | TGTGCCTGGCGCGTAGACAGCAGTAATGAGCAGTTCTTC | CAWRVDSSNEQFF
TRBD1 | 16 | TRBJ2-2 | NA | TRBV10-3 | TGTGCCATCCGAGAGGGGAACAGGGGTCTTGTCGGGGAGCTGTTTTTT | CAIREGNRGLVGELFF
NA | 14 | TRBJ2-7 | NA | TRBV6-5 | TGTGCCAGCAGTTCGTCTCCAGGGCCTGACGAGCAGTACTTC | CASSSSPGPDEQYF
TRBD1 | 15 | TRBJ2-1 | NA | TRBV9 | TGTGCCAGCAGCACCCAGGGACAGGGGAACAATGAGCAGTTCTTC | CASSTQGQGNNEQFF
NA | 14 | TRBJ2-7 | NA | TRBV27 | TGTGCCAGCAGCTTTGGGGCAGCGACGCGGGAGCAGTACTTC | CASSFGAATREQYF
NA | 15 | TRBJ2-7 | NA | TRBV6-5 | TGTGCCAGCAGTTTTTCCGGGACATTCCCCTACGAGCAGTACTTC | CASSFSGTFPYEQYF
NA | 14 | TRBJ1-5 | few | TRBV9 | TGTGCCAGCAGCACTCTAGCCAGGGGTCAGCCCCAGCATTTT | CASSTLARGQPQHF
NA | 12 | TRBJ2-5 | NA | TRBV5-1 | TGCGCCAGCAGACTAGCACAAGAGACCCAGTACTTC | CASRLAQETQYF
NA | 17 | TRBJ2-3 | NA | TRBV27 | TGTGCCAGCAGTCCTCGGACAGGGAGGGTCAATACAGATACGCAGTATTTT | CASSPRTGRVNTDTQYF
NA | 15 | TRBJ2-5 | once | TRBV7-9 | TGTGCCAGCAGCTTAGGTGGGGGACTCCAAGAGACCCAGTACTTC | CASSLGGGLQETQYF
TRBD1 | 17 | TRBJ1-5 | NA | TRBV7-2 | TGTGCCAGCAGCCCCCCCGGACAGGGGGTCTCCAATCAGCCCCAGCATTTT | CASSPPGQGVSNQPQHF
NA | 12 | TRBJ2-3 | NA | TRBV2 | TGTGCCAGCAGTATCCGGACAGATACGCAGTATTTT | CASSIRTDTQYF
NA | 13 | TRBJ2-7 | NA | TRBV14 | TGTGCCAGCAGCCAAACAACTAGAGGTGAGCAGTACTTC | CASSQTTRGEQYF
NA | 15 | TRBJ1-5 | NA | TRBV6-1 | TGTGCCAGCAGTGAACAGGGTTTTAGCAATCAGCCCCAGCATTTT | CASSEQGFSNQPQHF
NA | 14 | TRBJ1-1 | NA | TRBV2 | TGTGCCAGCAGGGCTAGGGGTTTGAACACTGAAGCTTTCTTT | CASRARGLNTEAFF
TRBD1 | 14 | TRBJ1-1 | NA | TRBV18 | TGTGCCAGCTTACACAGGGGGCTGGACACTGAAGCTTTCTTT | CASLHRGLDTEAFF
NA | 11 | TRBJ2-7 | NA | TRBV3-1/TRBV3-2 | TGTGCCAGCAGCCAATCATACGAGCAGTACTTC | CASSQSYEQYF
TRBD1 | 15 | TRBJ1-1 | few | TRBV6-4 | TGTGCCAGCAGCTTGGGAACCGGGACAGGGGTAGAAGCTTTCTTT | CASSLGTGTGVEAFF
NA | 15 | TRBJ2-2 | NA | TRBV3-1/TRBV3-2 | TGTGCCAGCACCAAAGGGGGTGTAGACACCGGGGAGCTGTTTTTT | CASTKGGVDTGELFF
TRBD1 | 13 | TRBJ2-7 | NA | TRBV5-8 | TGTGCCAGCAGCAACGACAGGGCTTACGAGCAGTACTTC | CASSNDRAYEQYF
TRBD2 | 15 | TRBJ2-1 | NA | TRBV5-1 | TGCGCCAGCAGCTTTAGCGGGGGGATTAACAATGAGCAGTTCTTC | CASSFSGGINNEQFF
TRBD1 | 14 | TRBJ2-7 | once | TRBV10-3 | TGTGCCATCATGGCTGGACAGGGCTCCTACGAGCAGTACTTC | CAIMAGQGSYEQYF
NA | 12 | TRBJ2-3 | NA | TRBV11-2 | TGTGCCAGCAGCCCATTCACAAATACGCAGTATTTT | CASSPFTNTQYF
NA | 16 | TRBJ2-1 | NA | TRBV19 | TGTGCCAGTAGCGACCTCGGGATCCCAACCGGAGGTGAGCAGTTCTTC | CASSDLGIPTGGEQFF
TRBD1 | 13 | TRBJ1-5 | NA | TRBV12-3/TRBV12-4 | TGTGCCAGCAGCGACAGGGGTTGGCAGCCCCAGCATTTT | CASSDRGWQPQHF
NA | 14 | TRBJ1-5 | NA | TRBV2 | TGTGCCAGCAGTGAAGACAGGTTGGGTCAGCCCCAGCATTTT | CASSEDRLGQPQHF
TRBD1 | 14 | TRBJ1-1 | NA | TRBV27 | TGTGCCAGCAAACCGGGACAGGGAAACACTGAAGCTTTCTTT | CASKPGQGNTEAFF
TRBD1 | 15 | TRBJ2-5 | once | TRBV5-5 | TGTGCCAGCAGCCAGTCCGGGACAGAGTCAGAGACCCAGTACTTC | CASSQSGTESETQYF
NA | 14 | TRBJ1-1 | few | TRBV5-1 | TGCGCCAGCAGCTTGGTAGGGGGGAACACTGAAGCTTTCTTT | CASSLVGGNTEAFF
NA | 14 | TRBJ1-5 | NA | TRBV9 | TGTGCCAGCAGCGTGGGACAAAACAATCAGCCCCAGCATTTT | CASSVGQNNQPQHF
NA | 15 | TRBJ2-3 | NA | TRBV7-8 | TGTGCCAGCAGCTTAGAAGGGGCTAGCACAGATACGCAGTATTTT | CASSLEGASTDTQYF
TRBD1 | 16 | TRBJ1-2 | NA | TRBV7-9 | TGTGCCAGCAGCTTAAGGACAGGGACAGTCCTATCCGGCTACACCTTC | CASSLRTGTVLSGYTF
TRBD2 | 15 | TRBJ2-3 | NA | TRBV7-3 | TGTGCCAGCAGCCCATATAGCGGGGGGGCAGATACGCAGTATTTT | CASSPYSGGADTQYF
TRBD1 | 16 | TRBJ2-5 | NA | TRBV3-1/TRBV3-2 | TGTGCCAGCAGCCAGAGGGACAGGGGGAAGTCAGAGACCCAGTACTTC | CASSQRDRGKSETQYF